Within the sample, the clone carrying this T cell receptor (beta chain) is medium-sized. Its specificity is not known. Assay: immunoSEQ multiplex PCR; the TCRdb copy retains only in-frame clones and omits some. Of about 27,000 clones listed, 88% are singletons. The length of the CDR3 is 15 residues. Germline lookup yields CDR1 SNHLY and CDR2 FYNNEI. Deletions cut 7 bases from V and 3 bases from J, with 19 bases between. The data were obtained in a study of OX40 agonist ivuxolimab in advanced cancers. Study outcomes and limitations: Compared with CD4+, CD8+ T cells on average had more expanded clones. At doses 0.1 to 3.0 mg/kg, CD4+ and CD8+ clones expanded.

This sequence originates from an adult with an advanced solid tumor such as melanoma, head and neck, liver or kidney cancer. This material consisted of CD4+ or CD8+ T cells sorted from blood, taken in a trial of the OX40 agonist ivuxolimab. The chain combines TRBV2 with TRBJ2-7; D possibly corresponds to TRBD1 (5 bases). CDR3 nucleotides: TGTGCCAGCACCGAGACAGCCCGGGCCCTCTACGAGCAGTACTTC. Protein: CASTETARALYEQYF.